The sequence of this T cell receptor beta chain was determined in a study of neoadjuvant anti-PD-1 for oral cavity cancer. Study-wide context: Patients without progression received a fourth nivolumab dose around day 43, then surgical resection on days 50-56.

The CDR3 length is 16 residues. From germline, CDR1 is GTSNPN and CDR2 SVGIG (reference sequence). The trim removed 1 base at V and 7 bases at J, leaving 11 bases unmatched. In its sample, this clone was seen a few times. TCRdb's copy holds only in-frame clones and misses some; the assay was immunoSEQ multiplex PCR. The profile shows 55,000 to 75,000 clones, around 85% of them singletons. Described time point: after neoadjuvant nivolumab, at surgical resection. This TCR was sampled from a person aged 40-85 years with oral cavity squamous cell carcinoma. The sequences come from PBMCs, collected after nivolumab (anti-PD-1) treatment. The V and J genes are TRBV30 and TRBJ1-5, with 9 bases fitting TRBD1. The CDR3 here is CAWSGGDRDFSQPQHF. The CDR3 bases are TGTGCCTGGAGTGGGGGGGACAGGGATTTCAGCCAGCCCCAGCATTTT.